Detailed here is one TCR beta chain. Measured with immunoSEQ multiplex PCR; TCRdb has only the in-frame clones, and not every one. The table has about 47,000 clones, around 84% seen once; the top ten hold roughly 25%. The data belong to a study of OX40 agonist ivuxolimab in advanced cancers. Study overall: Prior anti-PD-1, anti-PD-L1 or anti-CTLA-4 therapy did not bar entry, and about 40% had some.

The germline CDR1 and CDR2 sequences are SGHKS and YYEKEE (reference sequence). Trimming removed 3 bases at V and 1 base at J, with 10 bases between. The CDR3 runs 14 residues. The sequenced sample was CD4+ or CD8+ T cells sorted from blood, obtained in a trial of the OX40 agonist ivuxolimab. The chain joins TRBV5-5 to TRBJ1-1; D gene uncertain. The origin of this receptor is an adult with an advanced solid tumor such as melanoma, head and neck, liver or kidney cancer. The CDR3 region has the DNA TGTGCCAGCAGCTGGAGACATGGGAACACTGAAGCTTTCTTT. Encoded protein: CASSWRHGNTEAFF.